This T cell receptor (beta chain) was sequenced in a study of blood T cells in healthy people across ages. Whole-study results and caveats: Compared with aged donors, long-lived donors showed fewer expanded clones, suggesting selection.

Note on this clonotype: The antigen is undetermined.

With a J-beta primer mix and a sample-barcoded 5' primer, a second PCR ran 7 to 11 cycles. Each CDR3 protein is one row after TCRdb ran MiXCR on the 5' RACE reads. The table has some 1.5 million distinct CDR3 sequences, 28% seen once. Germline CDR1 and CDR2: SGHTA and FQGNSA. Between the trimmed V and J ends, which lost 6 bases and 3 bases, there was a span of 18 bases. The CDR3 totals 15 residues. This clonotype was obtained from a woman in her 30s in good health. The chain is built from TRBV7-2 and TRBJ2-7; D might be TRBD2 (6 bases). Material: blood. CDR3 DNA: TGTGCCAGCAGGGGCGGAGGGGATAGGTTCTACGAGCAGTACTTC. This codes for CASRGGGDRFYEQYF. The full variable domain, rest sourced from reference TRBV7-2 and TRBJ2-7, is GAGVSQSPSNKVTEKGKDVELRCDPISGHTALYWYRQSLGQGLEFLIYFQGNSAPDKSGLPSDRFSAERTGGSVSTLTIQRTQQEDSAVYLCASRGGGDRFYEQYFGPGTRLTVT.